This T cell receptor beta chain was profiled in a study of blood T cell repertoires in COVID-19. Across the whole study: The study drew acute and convalescent COVID-19 samples from the United States, Italy and Spain.

Authors' data handling: Nucleated cell number was recorded as an estimate derived from reference gene primer amplification. Sequencing was performed with immunoSEQ multiplex PCR; in TCRdb, only in-frame clones are kept and a portion is missing. The V and J calls and clone size were taken over from that table, and D and trimming were inferred from the DNA. The sample holds about 440,000 clones, approximately 90% seen once. The Seattle patients joined while their infection was active and were tracked longitudinally afterward. Material for sequencing was peripheral blood. The source is a woman aged 45-60 years with COVID-19, enrolled during active disease.

CDR3 nucleotides: TGTGCCAGCAGCTTAGAGGCTGGACAAAGATACGAGCAGTACTTC. This sequence encodes CASSLEAGQRYEQYF. The V and J genes are TRBV11-2 and TRBJ2-7; D is possibly TRBD1 (5 bases). Germline lookup yields CDR1 SGHAT and CDR2 FQNNGV. Trimming cost V 0 bases and J 4 bases, with 13 bases left between them. The CDR3 runs to 15 residues.